Each of the 17 T cell receptor beta chains below was sequenced from the same sample in a study of CD8+CD57+ T cells in acquired aplastic anemia. Genomic DNA was employed as the template in profiling TCR beta VDJ and CDR3. TCRdb re-derived calls from the reads in MiXCR, one entry per CDR3 protein. The repertoire holds about 140,000 distinct CDR3 sequences, about 40% seen once, with 8% to 9.5% in the top ten. Material for sequencing was sorted CD4+, CD8+, or CD8+CD57+ T cells (not recorded which) from PBMCs. Source of these receptors: a human donor in good health, serving as a control.

This clonotype came up many times. This rearrangement joins TRBV20-1 to TRBJ2-3, with 9 bases fitting TRBD2. The CDR3 extends over 12 amino acids. The germline gives CDR1 DFQATT, CDR2 SNEGSKA (reference sequence). With V trimmed by 7 bases and J by 5 bases, 4 bases remained unmatched. DNA of the CDR3: TGCAGTGGGCGGGAGGGCAGAGATACGCAGTATTTT. This gives the protein CSGREGRDTQYF.

This clonotype was observed a single time. This chain joins TRBV10-3 and TRBJ2-3, with 11 positions matching TRBD1. Germline CDR1 reads ENHRY; CDR2 reads SYGVKD. Germline trimming cut 10 bases from V and 4 bases from J; bases unmatched to any gene: 4. The CDR3 covers 13 residues. CDR3 sequence reads: CATEGQGADTQYF. As DNA, the CDR3 is TGTGCCACTGAGGGACAGGGGGCAGATACGCAGTATTTT.

There are many counts of this clonotype. The V gene is TRBV20-1, the J gene TRBJ2-1, with D hard to call. The length of the CDR3 is 14 residues. CDR1 DFQATT and CDR2 SNEGSKA come from the germline V gene (reference sequence). Trimming removed 3 bases at V and 0 bases at J, with 9 bases between. The CDR3, as DNA: TGCAGTGCTAGCGGCACCCTCTCCTACAATGAGCAGTTCTTC. Amino acid sequence: CSASGTLSYNEQFF.

The chain recombines TRBV10-2 with TRBJ2-1; 8 positions match TRBD2. The trim removed 2 bases at V and 6 bases at J, leaving 12 bases unmatched. The V gene's germline CDR1 is WSHSY and CDR2 SAAADI. The CDR3 is 17 amino acids. In DNA form, the CDR3 reads TGCGCCAGCAGTGAGCCCCGCTCCGGCGGGGGGACCAATGAGCAGTTCTTC. Protein product: CASSEPRSGGGTNEQFF.

There are many counts of this clonotype. V usage is TRBV30 and J usage is TRBJ2-1, with 9 bases that match TRBD1. V trimming: 5 bases; J trimming: 8 bases; junction bases outside the gene matches: 7. The germline CDR1 and CDR2 sequences are GTSNPN and SVGIG (reference sequence). The CDR3 spans 13 residues. The CDR3 DNA is TGTGCCTGGGGGACAGGGCTTGTCGATGAGCAGTTCTTC. Translated, it gives CAWGTGLVDEQFF.

This clonotype was picked up one time. The V call is TRBV29-1, the J call TRBJ2-7, with a tentative D call TRBD2 (5 bases). Trimming pared 6 bases from V and 4 bases from J, leaving 19 bases between. The germline CDR1 and CDR2 sequences are SQVTM and ANQGSEA. The CDR3 length is 14 residues. The CDR3 sequence is CSVRRAENSYEQYF. The DNA of the CDR3 is TGCAGCGTCCGGCGGGCAGAAAATTCTTACGAGCAGTACTTC.

The chain carries TRBV15 and TRBJ1-6; 7 bases align to TRBD1. The CDR3 is 16 residues long. Trimming at V came to 0 bases and at J to 6 bases, leaving 5 bases not matched to a gene. Germline V gene lookup returns CDR1 LNHNV and CDR2 YYDKDF (reference sequence). The CDR3 region is CATSREGDRGNSPLHF. The DNA of the CDR3 is TGTGCCACCAGCAGAGAAGGGGACAGAGGTAATTCACCCCTCCACTTT.

This clonotype was counted only a few times. V usage is TRBV11-3 and J usage is TRBJ1-2; D is ambiguous. V was clipped by 1 base and J by 5 bases, with 14 bases between them. The CDR3 totals 15 residues. Germline V gives CDR1 SGHNT, CDR2 YENEEA. The CDR3 sequence: CASSLGEGSGYGYTF. CDR3 in DNA: TGTGCCAGCAGCTTAGGGGAGGGTTCGGGATATGGCTACACCTTC. The entire variable domain, with the rest obtained from reference TRBV11-3 and TRBJ1-2, is as follows: EAGVVQSPRYKIIEKKQPVAFWCNPISGHNTLYWYLQNLGQGPELLIRYENEEAVDDSQLPKDRFSAERLKGVDSTLKIQPAELGDSAVYLCASSLGEGSGYGYTFGSGTRLTVV.

As for this clonotype: Given a much more abundant clone one base away, this may be a read error. A read error is likely, as this CDR3 ends without the conserved phenylalanine or tryptophan. The chain has TRBV30 and TRBJ2-7; 9 positions agree with TRBD2. V was pared by 3 bases and J by 4 bases, with 4 bases of the junction left unmatched. CDR3 length: 13 amino acids. Germline loops: CDR1 GTSNPN, CDR2 SVGIG (reference sequence). In nucleotides, the CDR3 is TGTGCCTGGAGACTAGCGGGCGCGTACGAGCAGTACCTC. Translated, it gives CAWRLAGAYEQYL.

On this clonotype: This may arise from a read error, as a much more abundant clone is one base away. The rearrangement links TRBV3-1 to TRBJ2-3; D unclear. Germline CDR1 and CDR2: LGHDT and YNNKEL (reference sequence). The CDR3 sequence is 13 residues long. The CDR3 reads CTSSQDIGNTQYF. As DNA, the CDR3 is TGTACCAGCAGCCAAGATATAGGTAATACGCAGTATTTT.

The genes are TRBV28 and TRBJ2-7; the D gene is possibly TRBD1 (5 bases). CDR1 MDHEN and CDR2 SYDVKM come from the germline V gene. Trimming shortened V by 7 bases and J by 3 bases, and 13 bases separated the two germline ends. The CDR3 is made up of 13 amino acids. CDR3 in amino acids: CASTRDGHYEQYF. The CDR3 DNA sequence: TGTGCCAGCACGAGAGACGGACACTACGAGCAGTACTTC.

The table lists this clonotype with many counts. The chain is built from TRBV20-1 and TRBJ1-4, with D uncertain. This CDR3 is 13 amino acids long. Trimming removed 3 bases from V and 3 bases from J, with 8 bases in between. Germline V gene sequence: CDR1 DFQATT, CDR2 SNEGSKA (reference sequence). The CDR3 DNA follows: TGCAGTGCTAGCCGAGGGCCTAATGAAAAACTGTTTTTT. Its protein product is CSASRGPNEKLFF.

This clonotype has a single count. The chain joins TRBV6-1 to TRBJ1-1, with 9 nucleotides matching TRBD1. Germline values: CDR1 MNHNS, CDR2 SASEGT. J gave up 0 bases and V 6 bases, and 8 bases lay outside the gene matches. The CDR3 has 16 residues. The CDR3 nucleotides read TGTGCCAGCAGCTCCCCCGGGACAGGGATGAACACTGAAGCTTTCTTT. Amino acid sequence: CASSSPGTGMNTEAFF.

This clonotype was seen many times. The J gene is TRBJ2-3, the V gene TRBV7-2; no definite D call. CDR1 is SGHTA and CDR2 is FQGNSA in the germline V gene. Trimming took 5 bases from V and 6 from J, leaving 15 bases between them. The CDR3 contains 14 residues. CDR3 sequence reads: CASSLRSLGDTQYF. Written as DNA, the CDR3 is TGTGCCAGCAGCCTGCGCTCGCTAGGGGATACGCAGTATTTT.

This clonotype was observed a few times. This chain connects TRBV2 to TRBJ1-4, with D possibly TRBD1 on 5 matching bases. Trimming cost V 3 bases and J 3 bases, with 11 bases left between them. The CDR3 is 15 amino acids. Germline V gives CDR1 SNHLY, CDR2 FYNNEI. The CDR3 spells CASSEEGAPNEKLFF. CDR3 bases: TGTGCCAGCAGTGAGGAAGGGGCTCCTAATGAAAAACTGTTTTTT.

This rearrangement joins TRBV20-1 to TRBJ1-5, with 8 bases that match TRBD1. The CDR3 contains 15 residues. Germline CDR1 DFQATT, CDR2 SNEGSKA (reference sequence). Germline trimming cut 6 bases from V and 2 bases from J; bases unmatched to any gene: 9. The DNA of the CDR3 is TGCAGTGCCCAGCTGACAGGGGCGGGCAATCAGCCCCAGCATTTT. Protein: CSAQLTGAGNQPQHF.

This chain joins TRBV12-3 or TRBV12-4 and TRBJ2-1; 10 positions agree with TRBD1. V shed 5 bases, J shed 2 bases, and the junction held 6 bases outside the gene matches. This CDR3 contains 16 residues. The CDR3 sequence is CASSLSGQGTYNEQFF. Written as DNA, the CDR3 is TGTGCCAGCAGTCTATCGGGACAGGGGACCTACAATGAGCAGTTCTTC.